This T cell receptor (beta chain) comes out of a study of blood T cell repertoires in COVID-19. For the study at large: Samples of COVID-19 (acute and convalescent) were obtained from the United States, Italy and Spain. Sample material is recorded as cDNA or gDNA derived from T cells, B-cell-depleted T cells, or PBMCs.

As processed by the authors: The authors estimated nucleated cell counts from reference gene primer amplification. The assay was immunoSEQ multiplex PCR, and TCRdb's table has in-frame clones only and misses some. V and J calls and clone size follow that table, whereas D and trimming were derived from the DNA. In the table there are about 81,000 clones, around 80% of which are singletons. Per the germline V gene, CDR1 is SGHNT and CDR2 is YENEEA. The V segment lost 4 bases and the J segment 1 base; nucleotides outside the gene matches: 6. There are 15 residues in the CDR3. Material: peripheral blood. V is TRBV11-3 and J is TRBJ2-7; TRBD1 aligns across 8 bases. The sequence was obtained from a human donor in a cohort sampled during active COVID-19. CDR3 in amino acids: CASSSRTGSSYEQYF. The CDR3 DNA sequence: TGTGCCAGCAGCTCGAGGACAGGGAGTTCCTACGAGCAGTACTTC.